A single sample gave rise to the 11 T cell receptor beta chains below, sequenced in a study of T cell responses to AZD1222 COVID-19 vaccine. Repertoires were generated with immunoSEQ multiplex PCR, while TCRdb's copy carries only in-frame clones and drops some. This sample carries 67,000 or so clones, over 80% of them seen once, and the ten largest clones take roughly 9.8%. The specimen was peripheral blood, collected on day 0 of AZD1222 vaccination. All receptors derive from an adult in good health.

The J gene is TRBJ1-2, the V gene TRBV4-2, with 8 bases matching TRBD1. Germline V gene sequence: CDR1 LGHNA, CDR2 YNFKEQ. CDR3 length: 14 amino acids. V was clipped by 2 bases and J by 8 bases; unmatched bases: 7. The chain's CDR3 is CASSQPDRAGGYTF. In DNA, the CDR3 is TGTGCCAGCAGCCAACCGGACAGGGCTGGAGGCTACACCTTC.

This rearrangement joins TRBV5-1 to TRBJ2-3; no definite D call. The germline V and J ends were trimmed by 2 bases and 0 bases, with 10 bases remaining between them. The CDR3 spans 15 residues. The V gene's germline CDR1 is SGHRS and CDR2 YFSETQ. CDR3 in DNA: TGCGCCAGCAGCTTCGCAGGTCCAAGCACAGATACGCAGTATTTT. Translation gives CASSFAGPSTDTQYF.

This clone appeared once. CDR3 sequence reads: CASSPGTGQETQYF. The CDR3 bases are TGCGCCAGCAGCCCCGGGACAGGGCAAGAGACCCAGTACTTC. V gene TRBV5-1 combines with J gene TRBJ2-5; 9 bases align to TRBD1. The V gene's germline CDR1 is SGHRS and CDR2 YFSETQ. CDR3 length: 14 residues. Germline trimming cut 4 bases from V and 2 bases from J; bases unmatched to any gene: 3.

The chain joins TRBV15 to TRBJ2-7, with TRBD2 matching 8 bases. CDR3 size: 16 residues. Losses at the gene ends were 4 bases for V and 8 bases for J; bases not matched to a gene: 16. Germline V gene sequence: CDR1 LNHNV, CDR2 YYDKDF (reference sequence). Here the CDR3 reads CATSNPPAGAGLQQYF. CDR3 coding DNA: TGTGCCACCAGCAACCCTCCAGCGGGGGCCGGTTTGCAGCAGTACTTC. Full variable domain (rest looked up from reference TRBV15 and TRBJ2-7): DAMVIQNPRYQVTQFGKPVTLSCSQTLNHNVMYWYQQKSSQAPKLLFHYYDKDFNNEADTPDNFQSRRPNTSFCFLDIRSPGLGDTAMYLCATSNPPAGAGLQQYFGPGTRLTVT.

CDR3 in DNA: TGTGCCAGCAGCCAACAGGGGTCCCATAATGAAAAACTGTTTTTT. As protein: CASSQQGSHNEKLFF. This chain joins TRBV7-2 and TRBJ1-4; 7 nucleotides match TRBD1. The germline V gene encodes CDR1 SGHTA and CDR2 FQGNSA. Trimming at V came to 5 bases and at J to 4 bases, leaving 7 bases not matched to a gene. The CDR3 has 15 residues.

V is TRBV6-5 and J is TRBJ1-1, with D possibly being TRBD1 (5 bases). Germline CDR1 and CDR2: MNHEY and SVGAGI. V was trimmed by 2 bases and J by 11 bases, leaving 15 bases between them. The CDR3 is made up of 13 amino acids. The CDR3 loop is CASSYRGERKAFF. The CDR3 DNA reads as TGTGCCAGCAGTTACCGGGGGGAGAGGAAGGCTTTCTTT.

This clone showed up just a few times. The chain is built from TRBV5-1 and TRBJ1-1; a weak D match, TRBD1 (5 bases). V dropped 0 bases and J dropped 4 bases, with 7 bases sitting between them. The CDR3 runs to 13 residues. Per germline, CDR1 SGHRS and CDR2 YFSETQ. CDR3 sequence: CASSLGRATEAFF. The CDR3 DNA follows: TGCGCCAGCAGCTTGGGCAGGGCCACTGAAGCTTTCTTT.

This clone was observed once. The rearrangement links TRBV24-1 to TRBJ2-1; D is possibly TRBD1 or TRBD2 (5 bases each). This CDR3 is built from 15 residues. CDR1 and CDR2 (germline): KGHDR, SFDVKD. V was cut by 4 bases and J by 0 bases, with 9 bases left in between. Written as DNA, the CDR3 is TGTGCCACCAGTGACTCAGGGAGCTCCTACAATGAGCAGTTCTTC. Amino acids: CATSDSGSSYNEQFF.

This rearrangement joins TRBV7-9 to TRBJ1-1; D gene unclear. The length of the CDR3 is 14 residues. Germline-derived CDR1 and CDR2 are SEHNR and FQNEAQ (reference sequence). With 1 base removed from V and 6 bases from J, the gap between germline ends came to 12 bases. The CDR3 nucleotides are TGTGCCAGCAGCTTAGGGCAAGTATCCTCTGAAGCTTTCTTT. As protein: CASSLGQVSSEAFF.

The V gene is TRBV28, the J gene TRBJ1-2; TRBD1 might be the D (5 bases). This CDR3 has 12 amino acids. CDR1 is MDHEN, CDR2 SYDVKM, per germline. Trimming left V 6 bases short and J 7 bases short, with 12 bases between. The CDR3 loop is CASSAGLLGYTF. CDR3 nucleotides: TGTGCCAGCAGCGCAGGGCTCCTTGGCTACACCTTC.

This chain connects TRBV28 to TRBJ1-5, with 9 nucleotides matching TRBD1. The length of the CDR3 is 15 residues. Trimming at V came to 2 bases and at J to 6 bases, leaving 5 bases not matched to a gene. Germline V gene sequence: CDR1 MDHEN, CDR2 SYDVKM. The CDR3 coding sequence is TGTGCCAGCAGTTTAGGACAGGGGAGAAGTCAGCCCCAGCATTTT. The encoded protein is CASSLGQGRSQPQHF.